This TCR beta chain comes out of a study of T cells in Graves' hyperthyroidism and ophthalmopathy. Amplification yielded TCR beta CDR3 regions, with RNA transcripts as the source. The primer set for the first-round RT-PCR of the TCR CDR3 was HTBI. TCRdb called the multiplex PCR reads again in MiXCR, with one record for every CDR3 protein. The sample has fewer than 700,000 distinct CDR3 sequences, roughly 15% seen once. This clonotype was counted many times. V lost 2 bases and J 3 bases, leaving 13 bases between the germline ends. CDR3 length: 15 residues. Germline loops: CDR1 MDHEN, CDR2 SYDVKM. Researchers barred patients who had uncontrolled infection, other autoimmune disease, pregnancy or lactation. The study based diagnoses on clinical symptoms, serum thyroxine and TRAb, thyroid ultrasound and orbital computed tomography.

The sequence came from a woman aged 25-40 years with Graves' hyperthyroidism. The genes are TRBV28 and TRBJ2-5, with D hard to call. Sequences were obtained from blood. This CDR3 reads CASSLTPTWEETQYF. The CDR3 DNA reads as TGTGCCAGCAGTTTAACACCAACATGGGAAGAGACCCAGTACTTC.